This T cell receptor beta chain was profiled in a study of T cells expressing NK-cell markers. TCRdb reprocessed the 5' RACE reads, with one entry per CDR3 protein and no DNA. The listing contains hundreds of thousands of distinct CDR3 sequences. The CDR3 is 14 residues long. Germline-derived CDR1 and CDR2 are MGHDK and SYGVNS. The material sequenced was blood T cells: a sorted CD56 or NKG2C T cell subset, CD4+ or CD8+ T cells, or bulk PBMC T cells (not recorded which). This clonotype was obtained from a woman between 18 and 70 years old in good health. The chain links TRBV25-1 to TRBJ2-5; checking the TCRdb D call of TRBD1 is not possible without DNA. The CDR3: CACSRWGVEETQYF.